Shown below are 28 T cell receptor beta chains from a single sample sequenced in a study of T-cell memory formation after mild COVID-19. MiXCR, applied by TCRdb to the 5' RACE reads, yields one record per CDR3 protein. Among 380,000 or so distinct CDR3 sequences listed, 13% to 15% were seen once. The sample was PBMCs or a T cell subset sorted from them (not recorded which). The source is a man younger than 35 who had mild COVID-19 (a few samples of this study predate the infection). Cell type and time point are not known.

V and J are TRBV18 and TRBJ2-1; no clear D gene. CDR3 length equals 16 residues. CDR1 KGHSH and CDR2 LQKENI come from the germline V gene. V was pared by 0 bases and J by 1 base, with 10 bases between. Written as DNA, the CDR3 is TGTGCCAGCTCACCACCGGATCTGGGTTCCTACAATGAGCAGTTCTTC. This encodes CASSPPDLGSYNEQFF.

This chain connects TRBV9 to TRBJ1-6; 8 bases fit TRBD1. CDR3 length equals 15 residues. The junction had 5 bases not matched to a gene; V was cut back by 4 bases and J by 5 bases. The V gene's germline CDR1 is SGDLS and CDR2 YYNGEE. CDR3 region: CASSPRTGHNSPLHF. The CDR3 DNA is TGTGCCAGCAGCCCAAGGACAGGGCATAATTCACCCCTCCACTTT.

This clonotype turned up a few times. The V call is TRBV28, the J call TRBJ2-3; TRBD2 agrees at 10 bases. The CDR3 is 15 residues long. V dropped 2 bases and J dropped 4; count of bases not matched to a gene: 3. In germline, CDR1 is MDHEN, CDR2 SYDVKM. Here the CDR3 DNA reads TGTGCCAGCAGTTTACAGCGGGGGGGCCCAGATACGCAGTATTTT. Protein product: CASSLQRGGPDTQYF.

This sequence joins TRBV10-3 and TRBJ2-1; no clear D gene. The CDR3 runs to 12 residues. Trimming pared 10 bases from V and 8 bases from J, leaving 15 bases between. Germline-derived CDR1 and CDR2 are ENHRY and SYGVKD. The CDR3 here is CATRQEQYEQFF. In DNA, the CDR3 is TGTGCCACCAGACAAGAACAGTATGAGCAGTTCTTC.

This clonotype has at least ten counts. The rearrangement links TRBV9 to TRBJ2-1, with a possible D match to TRBD2 (6 bases). There are 16 residues in the CDR3. Germline loops: CDR1 SGDLS, CDR2 YYNGEE. Trimming took off 0 bases at V and 6 bases at J, with 16 bases between the two ends. The CDR3 sequence: CASSVAQGGFRNEQFF. In nucleotides, the CDR3 is TGTGCCAGCAGCGTAGCTCAGGGAGGTTTTCGCAATGAGCAGTTCTTC.

J is TRBJ1-6 and V is TRBV4-3; D is unclear. Germline lookup yields CDR1 LGHNA and CDR2 YSLEER. This CDR3 has 15 amino acids. V was trimmed by 0 bases and J by 7 bases, leaving 10 bases between them. The CDR3 loop reads CASSQEGFSNSPLHF. The CDR3 region has the DNA TGCGCCAGCAGCCAAGAGGGGTTTTCAAATTCACCCCTCCACTTT.

This clonotype was seen only a few times. The CDR3 coding sequence is TGTGCCATCAGTGGGACAGATGCCTATGGCTACACCTTC. Protein sequence: CAISGTDAYGYTF. The chain recombines TRBV10-3 with TRBJ1-2; a possible D gene is TRBD1 (6 bases). Trimming stripped 4 bases from V and 4 bases from J, with 10 bases between. The germline V gene has CDR1 ENHRY and CDR2 SYGVKD. The CDR3 is 13 amino acids.

This clonotype was detected ten times or more. The CDR3 nucleotides are TGTGCCAGCAGCTTATCAGAAAACACTGAAGCTTTCTTT. Protein sequence: CASSLSENTEAFF. V and J are TRBV7-2 and TRBJ1-1; D is uncertain. Between the trimmed V and J ends, which lost 2 bases and 2 bases, there was a span of 6 bases. Germline V gene data show CDR1 as SGHTA and CDR2 as FQGNSA. The CDR3 consists of 13 residues.

This clonotype was observed a handful of times. V usage is TRBV24-1 and J usage is TRBJ2-1, with a tentative D call TRBD2 (7 bases). The CDR3 contains 15 residues. Germline CDR1 and CDR2: KGHDR and SFDVKD. Trimming pared 4 bases from V and 8 bases from J, leaving 17 bases between. This chain's CDR3 is CATSEAAGALDEQFF. CDR3 bases: TGTGCCACCAGTGAGGCGGCGGGGGCCCTCGATGAGCAGTTCTTC.

This clonotype was counted many times. The chain joins TRBV10-3 to TRBJ2-7; D is undetermined. Trimming stripped 10 bases from V and 0 bases from J, with 19 bases between. Germline CDR1 reads ENHRY; CDR2 reads SYGVKD. The CDR3 is 15 amino acids. In nucleotides, the CDR3 is TGTGCCAGCTCGCTCGGACCCAGGAGCTCCTACGAGCAGTACGTC. Residues: CASSLGPRSSYEQYV.

This clonotype was picked up a small number of times. The chain links TRBV19 to TRBJ2-1, with TRBD2 matching over 8 bases. The CDR3 is made up of 17 amino acids. Per germline, CDR1 LNHDA and CDR2 SQIVND (reference sequence). Germline trimming cut 9 bases from V and 2 bases from J; bases unmatched to any gene: 15. The CDR3 DNA is TGTGCCAGCCCTTGTCGGCTAGCGGGTCTCGCCTACAATGAGCAGTTCTTC. This codes for CASPCRLAGLAYNEQFF.

The rearrangement links TRBV7-2 to TRBJ2-3; possible D gene TRBD1, 6 bases. The CDR3 consists of 15 residues. V gave up 5 bases and J gave up 0 bases, with 12 bases separating them. CDR1 is SGHTA, CDR2 FQGNSA, per germline. The CDR3 coding sequence is TGTGCCAGCAGCCCTCAGACAGGTAGCACAGATACGCAGTATTTT. It yields the protein CASSPQTGSTDTQYF.

This clonotype occurred many times. The V and J genes are TRBV7-2 and TRBJ1-6; 7 bases match TRBD1. The V segment lost 0 bases and the J segment 11 bases; nucleotides outside the gene matches: 1. The CDR3 has 13 amino acids. Per germline, CDR1 SGHTA and CDR2 FQGNSA. CDR3 amino acids: CASSLAQGAPLHF. CDR3 in DNA: TGTGCCAGCAGCTTAGCGCAGGGGGCACCCCTCCACTTT.

The V gene is TRBV9, the J gene TRBJ1-1; D gene uncertain. This CDR3 spans 13 amino acids. Germline loops: CDR1 SGDLS, CDR2 YYNGEE. V dropped 0 bases and J dropped 4 bases, with 7 bases sitting between them. In DNA form, the CDR3 reads TGTGCCAGCAGCGTAGCCCCGTTCACTGAAGCTTTCTTT. Its translation: CASSVAPFTEAFF.

This clonotype occurred a few times. The chain links TRBV20-1 to TRBJ1-6; TRBD1 aligns across 8 bases. V gave up 3 bases and J gave up 6 bases; unmatched junction bases: 4. This CDR3 is built from 14 residues. Per the germline V gene, CDR1 is DFQATT and CDR2 is SNEGSKA (reference sequence). The CDR3, as DNA: TGCAGTGCTAGCAGGGGGCGAGGTAATTCACCCCTCCACTTT. It specifies CSASRGRGNSPLHF.

The V gene is TRBV7-8, the J gene TRBJ1-4; D uncertain. This CDR3 has 16 residues. Germline CDR1 SGHVS, CDR2 FQNEAQ. V lost 2 bases and J 3 bases, leaving 13 bases between the germline ends. CDR3 DNA: TGTGCCAGCAGCTTATATAGGGCGGCGGCTAATGAAAAACTGTTTTTT. Its translation: CASSLYRAAANEKLFF.

This clonotype was seen a few times. The chain uses TRBV7-2 and TRBJ2-3; 7 nucleotides align to TRBD2. From germline, CDR1 is SGHTA and CDR2 FQGNSA. V shed 0 bases, J shed 6 bases, and the junction held 3 bases outside the gene matches. The CDR3 length is 14 residues. As DNA, the CDR3 is TGTGCCAGCAGCTTAGCTGGGGGGGGGGATACGCAGTATTTT. This gives the protein CASSLAGGGDTQYF. Full variable domain (rest looked up from reference TRBV7-2 and TRBJ2-3): GAGVSQSPSNKVTEKGKDVELRCDPISGHTALYWYRQSLGQGLEFLIYFQGNSAPDKSGLPSDRFSAERTGGSVSTLTIQRTQQEDSAVYLCASSLAGGGDTQYFGPGTRLTVL.

V and J are TRBV7-3 and TRBJ2-2; 7 nucleotides align to TRBD2. V trimming: 6 bases; J trimming: 6 bases; junction bases outside the gene matches: 4. The CDR3 loop spans 13 amino acids. The V gene's germline CDR1 is SGHTA and CDR2 FQGTGA. CDR3 in amino acids: CASSREGPGELFF. CDR3 DNA: TGTGCCAGCAGTAGGGAGGGGCCCGGGGAGCTGTTTTTT.

This clonotype has at least ten counts. The rearrangement links TRBV23-1 to TRBJ2-5, with TRBD1 as a possible D gene (6 bases). TRBV23-1 is noted as an ORF with a role that remains uncertain. This CDR3 has 14 amino acids. Trimming took off 6 bases at V and 1 base at J, with 12 bases between the two ends. The CDR3 here is CASRTGLPQETQYF. CDR3 nucleotides: TGCGCCAGCAGGACAGGACTTCCCCAAGAGACCCAGTACTTC.

This clonotype was counted a few times. V gene TRBV20-1 combines with J gene TRBJ1-1, with D possibly being TRBD1 (6 bases). Looked up from germline, CDR1 is DFQATT and CDR2 is SNEGSKA (reference sequence). CDR3 length: 14 residues. V was pared by 7 bases and J by 4 bases, with 19 bases between. The CDR3 loop reads CSGATGSKATEAFF. As DNA, the CDR3 is TGCAGTGGCGCAACAGGGTCTAAGGCCACTGAAGCTTTCTTT.

V is TRBV7-7 and J is TRBJ2-3; no clear D gene. CDR3 length: 14 amino acids. Looked up from germline, CDR1 is SSHAT and CDR2 is FNYEAQ (reference sequence). Trimming cost V 4 bases and J 0 bases, with 8 bases left between them. As DNA, the CDR3 is TGTGCCAGCAGCTCAACGACAAGCACAGATACGCAGTATTTT. Protein: CASSSTTSTDTQYF.

The genes are TRBV12-3 or TRBV12-4 and TRBJ1-1; unclear D gene. The CDR3 has 13 amino acids. Trimming pared 3 bases from V and 8 bases from J, leaving 13 bases between. The CDR3 protein is CASSFAGKYEAFF. CDR3 DNA sequence: TGTGCCAGCAGTTTTGCTGGTAAGTACGAAGCTTTCTTT.

This clonotype was detected a few times. CDR3 DNA sequence: TGTGCCAGCAGTGTTTTGGGACAGGGTCCTAATCAGCCCCAGCATTTT. Its protein product is CASSVLGQGPNQPQHF. This chain links TRBV2 with TRBJ1-5, with 9 bases fitting TRBD1. In germline, CDR1 is SNHLY, CDR2 FYNNEI. The ends lost 4 bases at V and 4 bases at J; junction bases unmatched: 8. This CDR3 contains 16 residues.

This clonotype was detected only a few times. The CDR3 loop is CASSLMQGSSETQYF. In DNA form, the CDR3 reads TGCGCCAGCAGCTTGATGCAGGGGTCCAGCGAGACCCAGTACTTC. The rearrangement uses TRBV5-1 and TRBJ2-5; tentative D call: TRBD1 (6 bases). This CDR3 has 15 residues. The germline CDR1 and CDR2 sequences are SGHRS and YFSETQ. V was cut by 1 base and J by 5 bases, with 15 bases left in between.

The J gene is TRBJ2-3, the V gene TRBV20-1; D ambiguous. Germline CDR1 reads DFQATT; CDR2 reads SNEGSKA (reference sequence). The ends were cut back, 5 bases at V and 3 bases at J, with 12 bases in the middle. This CDR3 is built from 13 residues. The CDR3 DNA reads TGCAGTGCTCTGCGGATTAATACAGATACGCAGTATTTT. This sequence encodes CSALRINTDTQYF.

In this sample, this clonotype turned up many times. This chain connects TRBV7-9 to TRBJ1-1; possible D gene TRBD1, 6 bases. This CDR3 contains 15 residues. The V end was cut by 4 bases, the J end by 5 bases, with 17 bases between. Germline CDR1 SEHNR, CDR2 FQNEAQ (reference sequence). The CDR3 nucleotides read TGTGCCAGCAGCTCACCCACGGGGGCTAGGACTGAAGCTTTCTTT. Amino acid sequence: CASSSPTGARTEAFF.

The CDR3 reads CSVGGPNTGMNTEAFF. In nucleotides, the CDR3 is TGCAGCGTTGGGGGCCCGAACACTGGAATGAACACTGAAGCTTTCTTT. This rearrangement joins TRBV29-1 to TRBJ1-1; tentatively, D is TRBD1 (5 bases). CDR1 is SQVTM and CDR2 is ANQGSEA in the germline V gene. CDR3 length equals 16 residues. The V end was cut by 4 bases, the J end by 0 bases, with 18 bases between.

There are a few counts of this clonotype. V and J are TRBV4-1 and TRBJ1-4; possible D gene TRBD1, 5 bases. Germline V gene data show CDR1 as MGHRA and CDR2 as YSYEKL. V was clipped by 4 bases and J by 6 bases, with 18 bases between them. CDR3 length equals 16 residues. The CDR3 nucleotides read TGCGCCAGCAGCCCCCACTACAGAGGAGGGGATGAAAAACTGTTTTTT. The encoded protein is CASSPHYRGGDEKLFF.